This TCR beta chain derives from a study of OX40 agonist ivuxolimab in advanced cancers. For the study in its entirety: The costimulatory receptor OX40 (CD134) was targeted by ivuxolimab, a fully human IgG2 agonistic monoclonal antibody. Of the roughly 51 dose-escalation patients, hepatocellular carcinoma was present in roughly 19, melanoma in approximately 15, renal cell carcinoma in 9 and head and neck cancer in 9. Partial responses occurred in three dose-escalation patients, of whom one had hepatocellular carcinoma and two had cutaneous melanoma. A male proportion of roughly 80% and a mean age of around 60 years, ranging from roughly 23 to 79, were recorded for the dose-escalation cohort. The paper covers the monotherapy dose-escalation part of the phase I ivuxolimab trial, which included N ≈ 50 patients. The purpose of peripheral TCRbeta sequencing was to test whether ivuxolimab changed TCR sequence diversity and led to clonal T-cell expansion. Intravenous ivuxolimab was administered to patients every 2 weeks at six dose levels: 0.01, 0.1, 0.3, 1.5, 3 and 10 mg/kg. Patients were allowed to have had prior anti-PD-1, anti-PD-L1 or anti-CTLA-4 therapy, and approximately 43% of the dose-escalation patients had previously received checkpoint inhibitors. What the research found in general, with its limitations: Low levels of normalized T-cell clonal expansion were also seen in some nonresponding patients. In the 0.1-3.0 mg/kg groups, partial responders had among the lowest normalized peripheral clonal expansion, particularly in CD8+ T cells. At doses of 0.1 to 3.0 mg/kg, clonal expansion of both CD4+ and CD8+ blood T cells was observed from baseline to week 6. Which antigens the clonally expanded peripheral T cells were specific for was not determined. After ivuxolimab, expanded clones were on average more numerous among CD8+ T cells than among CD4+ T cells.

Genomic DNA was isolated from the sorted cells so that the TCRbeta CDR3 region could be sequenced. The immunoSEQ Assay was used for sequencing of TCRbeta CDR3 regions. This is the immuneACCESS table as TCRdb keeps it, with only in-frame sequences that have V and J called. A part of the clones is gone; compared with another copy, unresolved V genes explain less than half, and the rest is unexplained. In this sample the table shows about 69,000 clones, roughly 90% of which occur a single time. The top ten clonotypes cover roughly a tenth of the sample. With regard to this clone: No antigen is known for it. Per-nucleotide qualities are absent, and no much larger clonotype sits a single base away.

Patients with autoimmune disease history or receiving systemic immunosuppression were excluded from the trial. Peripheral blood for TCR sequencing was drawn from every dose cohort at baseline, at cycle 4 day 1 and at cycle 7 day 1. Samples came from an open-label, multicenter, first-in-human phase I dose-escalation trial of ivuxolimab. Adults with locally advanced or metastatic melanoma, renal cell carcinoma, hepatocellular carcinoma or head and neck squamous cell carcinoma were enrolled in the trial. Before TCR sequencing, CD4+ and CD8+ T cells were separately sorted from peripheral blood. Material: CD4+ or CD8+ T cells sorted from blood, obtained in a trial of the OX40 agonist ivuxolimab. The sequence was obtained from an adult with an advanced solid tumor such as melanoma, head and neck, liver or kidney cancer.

The sequence in DNA is TGCGCCAGCAGTCTTTCCGGGACTAGCCGAAGCACAGATACGCAGTATTTT. This yields the protein CASSLSGTSRSTDTQYF. This sequence uses TRBV23-1 and TRBJ2-3, and 9 junction bases match TRBD2. TRBV23-1 is classed as an ORF, of uncertain function. V trim: 4 bases; J trim: 0 bases; unmatched bases: 8. Including the terminal cysteine and phenylalanine, the CDR3 comprises 17 residues. The entry retains the CDR3 DNA only, 51 bases that are in frame from base 1.